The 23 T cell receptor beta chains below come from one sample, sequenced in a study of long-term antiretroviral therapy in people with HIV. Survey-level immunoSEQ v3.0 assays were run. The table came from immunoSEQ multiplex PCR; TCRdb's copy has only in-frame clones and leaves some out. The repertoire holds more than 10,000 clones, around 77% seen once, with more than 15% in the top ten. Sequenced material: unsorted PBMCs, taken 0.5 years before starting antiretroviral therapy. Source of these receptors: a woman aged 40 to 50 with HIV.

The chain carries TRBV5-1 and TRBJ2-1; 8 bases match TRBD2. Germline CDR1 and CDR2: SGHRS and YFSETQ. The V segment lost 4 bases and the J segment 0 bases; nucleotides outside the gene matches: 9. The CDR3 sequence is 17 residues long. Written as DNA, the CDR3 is TGCGCCAGCAGCGCAAATCTAGCGGGCAGCTCCTACAATGAGCAGTTCTTC. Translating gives CASSANLAGSSYNEQFF.

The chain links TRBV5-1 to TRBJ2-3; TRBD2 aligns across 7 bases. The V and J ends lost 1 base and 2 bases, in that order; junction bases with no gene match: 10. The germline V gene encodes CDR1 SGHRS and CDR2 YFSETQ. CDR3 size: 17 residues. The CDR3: CASSLTGLAATTDTQYF. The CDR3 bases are TGCGCCAGCAGCTTGACGGGGCTAGCGGCTACCACAGATACGCAGTATTTT.

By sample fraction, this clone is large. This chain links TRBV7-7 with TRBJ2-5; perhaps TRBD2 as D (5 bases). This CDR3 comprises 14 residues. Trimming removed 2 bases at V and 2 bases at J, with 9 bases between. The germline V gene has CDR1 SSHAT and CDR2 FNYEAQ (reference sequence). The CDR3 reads CASSLRGRQETQYF. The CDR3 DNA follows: TGTGCCAGCAGCTTAAGAGGGAGACAAGAGACCCAGTACTTC.

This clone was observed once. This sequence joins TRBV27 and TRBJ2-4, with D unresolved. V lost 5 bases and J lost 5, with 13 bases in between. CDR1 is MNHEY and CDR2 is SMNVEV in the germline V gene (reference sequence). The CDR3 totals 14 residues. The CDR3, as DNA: TGTGCCAGCAGTCTCATGGACGGCGAAAACATTCAGTACTTC. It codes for CASSLMDGENIQYF.

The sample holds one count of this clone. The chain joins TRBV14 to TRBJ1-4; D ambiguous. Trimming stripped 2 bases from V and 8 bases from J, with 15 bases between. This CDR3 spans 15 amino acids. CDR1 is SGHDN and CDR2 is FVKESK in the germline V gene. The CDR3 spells CASSQLSTLGEKLFF. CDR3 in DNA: TGTGCCAGCAGCCAACTCTCGACATTGGGGGAAAAACTGTTTTTT.

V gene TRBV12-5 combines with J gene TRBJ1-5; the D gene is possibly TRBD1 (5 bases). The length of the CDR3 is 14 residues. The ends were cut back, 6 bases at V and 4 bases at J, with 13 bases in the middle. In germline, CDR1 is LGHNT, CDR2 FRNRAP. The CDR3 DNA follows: TGTGCTAGTGGCTCCGTCGGGGGAAATCAGCCCCAGCATTTT. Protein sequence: CASGSVGGNQPQHF.

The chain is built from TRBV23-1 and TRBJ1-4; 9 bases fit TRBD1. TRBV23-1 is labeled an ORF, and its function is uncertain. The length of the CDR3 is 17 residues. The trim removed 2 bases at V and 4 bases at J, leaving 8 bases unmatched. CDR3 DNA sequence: TGCGCCAGCAGTCAACCCGGGACAGGGACCTATAATGAAAAACTGTTTTTT. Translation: CASSQPGTGTYNEKLFF.

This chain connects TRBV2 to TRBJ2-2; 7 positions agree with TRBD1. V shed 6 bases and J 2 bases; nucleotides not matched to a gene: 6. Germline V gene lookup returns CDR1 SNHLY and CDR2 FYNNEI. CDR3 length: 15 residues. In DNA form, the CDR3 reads TGTGCCAGCAGGATCCAGGGGGATAACACCGGGGAGCTGTTTTTT. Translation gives CASRIQGDNTGELFF.

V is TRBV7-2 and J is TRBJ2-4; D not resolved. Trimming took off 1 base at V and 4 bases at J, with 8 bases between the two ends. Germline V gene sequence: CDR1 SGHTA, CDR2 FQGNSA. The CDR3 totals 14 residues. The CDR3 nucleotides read TGTGCCAGCAGCTTAGAGGGCCAGAAAAACATTCAGTACTTC. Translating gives CASSLEGQKNIQYF.

The CDR3 loop is CASSKAGGYQPQHF. In DNA, the CDR3 is TGTGCCAGTAGTAAGGCAGGGGGGTATCAGCCCCAGCATTTT. J is TRBJ1-5 and V is TRBV19; TRBD1 matches at 7 bases. CDR1 and CDR2 from the germline V gene are LNHDA and SQIVND (reference sequence). The CDR3 covers 14 residues. Trimming removed 4 bases from V and 5 bases from J; junction bases left unmatched: 5. Combining the CDR3 with reference TRBV19 and TRBJ1-5 gives the whole variable domain DGGITQSPKYLFRKEGQNVTLSCEQNLNHDAMYWYRQDPGQGLRLIYYSQIVNDFQKGDIAEGYSVSREKKESFPLTVTSAQKNPTAFYLCASSKAGGYQPQHFGDGTRLSIL.

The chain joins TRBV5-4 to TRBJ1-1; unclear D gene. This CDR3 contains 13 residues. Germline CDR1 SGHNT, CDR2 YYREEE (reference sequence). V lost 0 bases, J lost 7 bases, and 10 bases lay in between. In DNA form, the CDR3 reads TGTGCCAGCAGCTTGGAACCAATGGATGAAGCTTTCTTT. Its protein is CASSLEPMDEAFF.

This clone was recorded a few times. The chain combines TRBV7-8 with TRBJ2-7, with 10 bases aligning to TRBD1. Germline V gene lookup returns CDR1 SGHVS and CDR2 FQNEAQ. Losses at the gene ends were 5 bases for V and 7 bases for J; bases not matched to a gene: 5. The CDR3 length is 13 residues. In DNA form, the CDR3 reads TGTGCCAGCAGCCAAGACAGGGGGCGAGAGCAGTACTTC. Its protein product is CASSQDRGREQYF.

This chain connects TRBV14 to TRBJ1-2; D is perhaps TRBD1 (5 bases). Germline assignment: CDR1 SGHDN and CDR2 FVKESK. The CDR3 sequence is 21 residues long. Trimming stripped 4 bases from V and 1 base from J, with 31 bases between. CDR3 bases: TGTGCCAGCAGCCCCAAGATCGGCTGGACACCTAATTCTCGTCTTAACTATGGCTACACCTTC. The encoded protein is CASSPKIGWTPNSRLNYGYTF. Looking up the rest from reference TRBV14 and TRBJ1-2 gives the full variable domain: EAGVTQFPSHSVIEKGQTVTLRCDPISGHDNLYWYRRVMGKEIKFLLHFVKESKQDESGMPNNRFLAERTGGTYSTLKVQPAELEDSGVYFCASSPKIGWTPNSRLNYGYTFGSGTRLTVV.

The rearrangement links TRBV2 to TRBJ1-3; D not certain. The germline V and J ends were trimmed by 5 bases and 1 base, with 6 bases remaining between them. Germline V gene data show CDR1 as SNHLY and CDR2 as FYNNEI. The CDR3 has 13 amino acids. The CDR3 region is CASSISSGNTIYF. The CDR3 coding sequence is TGTGCCAGCAGTATCTCTTCTGGAAACACCATATATTTT. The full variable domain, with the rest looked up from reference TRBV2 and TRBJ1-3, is EPEVTQTPSHQVTQMGQEVILRCVPISNHLYFYWYRQILGQKVEFLVSFYNNEISEKSEIFDDQFSVERPDGSNFTLKIRSTKLEDSAMYFCASSISSGNTIYFGEGSWLTVV.

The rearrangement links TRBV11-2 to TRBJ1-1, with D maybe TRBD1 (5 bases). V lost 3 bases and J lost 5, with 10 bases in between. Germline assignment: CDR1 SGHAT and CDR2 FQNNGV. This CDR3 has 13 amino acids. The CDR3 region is CASSFETDTEAFF. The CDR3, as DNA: TGTGCCAGCAGCTTCGAGACAGATACTGAAGCTTTCTTT.

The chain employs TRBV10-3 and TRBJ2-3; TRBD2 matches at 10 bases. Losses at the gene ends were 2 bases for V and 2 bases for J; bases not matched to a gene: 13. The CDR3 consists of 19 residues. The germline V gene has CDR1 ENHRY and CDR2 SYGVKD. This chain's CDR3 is CAISETDYKREGYTDTQYF. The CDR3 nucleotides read TGTGCCATCAGTGAGACTGACTACAAGCGGGAGGGCTACACAGATACGCAGTATTTT.

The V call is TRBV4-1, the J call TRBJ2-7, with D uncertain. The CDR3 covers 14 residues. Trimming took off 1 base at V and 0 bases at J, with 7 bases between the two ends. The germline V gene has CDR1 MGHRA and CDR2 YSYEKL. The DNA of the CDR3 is TGCGCCAGCAGCCAAGTGCAGGACTCCTACGAGCAGTACTTC. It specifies CASSQVQDSYEQYF.

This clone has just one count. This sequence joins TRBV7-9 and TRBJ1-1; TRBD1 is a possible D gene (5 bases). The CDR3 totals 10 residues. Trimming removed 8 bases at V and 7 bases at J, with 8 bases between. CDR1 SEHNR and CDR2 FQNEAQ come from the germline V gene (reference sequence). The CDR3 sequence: CASQGVEAFF. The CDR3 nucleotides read TGTGCCAGCCAAGGGGTTGAAGCTTTCTTT.

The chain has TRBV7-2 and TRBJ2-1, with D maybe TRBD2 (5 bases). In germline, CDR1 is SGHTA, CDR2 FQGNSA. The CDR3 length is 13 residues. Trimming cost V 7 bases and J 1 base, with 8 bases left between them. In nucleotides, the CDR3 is TGTGCCAGCAAAGCGGCTTCCTACAATGAGCAGTTCTTC. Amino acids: CASKAASYNEQFF.

The CDR3, as DNA: TGCAGCGTCGACCGGGGCCGCCAAGAGACCCAGTACTTC. This translates into CSVDRGRQETQYF. The V and J genes are TRBV29-1 and TRBJ2-5, with D possibly called TRBD1 or TRBD2 (5 bases each). The CDR3 is 13 residues long. Trimming stripped 6 bases from V and 1 base from J, with 12 bases between. Germline values: CDR1 SQVTM, CDR2 ANQGSEA.

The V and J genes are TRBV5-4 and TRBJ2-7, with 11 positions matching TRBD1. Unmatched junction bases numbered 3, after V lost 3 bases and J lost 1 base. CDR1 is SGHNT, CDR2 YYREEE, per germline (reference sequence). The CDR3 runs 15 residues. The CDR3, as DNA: TGTGCCAGCAGCTCCGGGACAGGGGGTTCCTACGAGCAGTACTTC. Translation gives CASSSGTGGSYEQYF.

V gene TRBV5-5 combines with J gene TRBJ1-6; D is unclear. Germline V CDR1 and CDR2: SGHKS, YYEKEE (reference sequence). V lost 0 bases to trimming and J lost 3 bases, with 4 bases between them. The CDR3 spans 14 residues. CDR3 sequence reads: CASSLGFYNSPLHF. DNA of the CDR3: TGTGCCAGCAGCTTGGGTTTCTATAATTCACCCCTCCACTTT.

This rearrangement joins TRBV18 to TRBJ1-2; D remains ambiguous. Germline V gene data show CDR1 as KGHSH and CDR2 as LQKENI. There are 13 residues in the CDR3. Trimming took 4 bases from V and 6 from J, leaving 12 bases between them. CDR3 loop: CASSLRREDGYTF. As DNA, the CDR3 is TGTGCCAGCTCACTCAGGAGGGAAGATGGCTACACCTTC.